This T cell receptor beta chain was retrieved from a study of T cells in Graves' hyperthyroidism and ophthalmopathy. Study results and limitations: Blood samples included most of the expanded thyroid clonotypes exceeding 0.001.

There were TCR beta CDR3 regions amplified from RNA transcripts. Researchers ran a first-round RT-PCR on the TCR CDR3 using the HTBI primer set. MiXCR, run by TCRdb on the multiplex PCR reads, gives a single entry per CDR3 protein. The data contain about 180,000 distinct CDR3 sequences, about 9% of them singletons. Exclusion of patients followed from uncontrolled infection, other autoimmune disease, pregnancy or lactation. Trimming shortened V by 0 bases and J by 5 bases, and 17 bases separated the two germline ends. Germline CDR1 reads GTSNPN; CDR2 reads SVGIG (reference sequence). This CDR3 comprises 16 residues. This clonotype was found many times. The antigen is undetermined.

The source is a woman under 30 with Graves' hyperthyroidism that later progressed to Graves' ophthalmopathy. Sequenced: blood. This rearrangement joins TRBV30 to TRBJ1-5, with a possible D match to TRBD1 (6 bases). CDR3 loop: CAWSVPSWAGDQPQHF. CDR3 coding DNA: TGTGCCTGGAGTGTACCGAGTTGGGCAGGGGATCAGCCCCAGCATTTT.